Listed below are T cell receptor beta chains from one sample, sequenced in a study of blood T cell repertoires in COVID-19. The method was immunoSEQ multiplex PCR; TCRdb's version includes in-frame clones alone and lacks a portion of them. The table lists 130,000 or so clones, roughly 80% of them singletons. The sequenced sample consisted of PBMCs or T cells enriched from blood (not recorded which). The receptors were gathered from a man aged 50 or older who had recovered from COVID-19. The conserved cysteine and the conserved F or W are not part of the CDR3 here. The order of the fields is D gene, CDR3 length, V gene, CDR3 protein. D genes are given only for firm matches.

d_gene: .; len: 12; v_gene: TRBV14; CDR3aa: ASSQGIAGNTIY
d_gene: TRBD1; len: 14; v_gene: TRBV7-2; CDR3aa: ASSSTGTGVWQPQH
d_gene: .; len: 12; v_gene: TRBV7-2; CDR3aa: ASSTAGRAETQY
d_gene: .; len: 11; v_gene: TRBV5-1; CDR3aa: ASSLALNTEAF
d_gene: .; len: 14; v_gene: TRBV11-3; CDR3aa: ASSGWTGGATGELF
d_gene: TRBD2; len: 12; v_gene: TRBV28; CDR3aa: ASSSGGLTDTQY
d_gene: .; len: 11; v_gene: TRBV18; CDR3aa: ATRGNENTEAF
d_gene: TRBD2; len: 9; v_gene: TRBV4-3; CDR3aa: ARAGGYEQY
d_gene: TRBD2; len: 15; v_gene: TRBV4-3; CDR3aa: ASSQEVPSGGTDTQY
d_gene: .; len: 11; v_gene: TRBV10-3; CDR3aa: AISVDRRAEQY
d_gene: TRBD1; len: 16; v_gene: TRBV24-1; CDR3aa: ATSVPTGQGDLTDTQY
d_gene: TRBD1; len: 13; v_gene: TRBV5-6; CDR3aa: ASSPTGQGIHGYT
d_gene: TRBD1; len: 12; v_gene: TRBV6-5; CDR3aa: ASSYSDRVREQY
d_gene: TRBD1; len: 13; v_gene: TRBV7-8; CDR3aa: ASSLAGTVSYEQY
d_gene: TRBD1; len: 13; v_gene: TRBV19; CDR3aa: ASSMGQNMNTEAF
d_gene: TRBD1; len: 15; v_gene: TRBV19; CDR3aa: ASRRDRGGIMNTEAF
d_gene: .; len: 13; v_gene: TRBV7-2; CDR3aa: ASREQSSYNSPLH
d_gene: .; len: 11; v_gene: TRBV6-5; CDR3aa: ATRSGLSYEQY
d_gene: .; len: 12; v_gene: TRBV6-2/TRBV6-3; CDR3aa: ASSPGQLTSPLH
d_gene: .; len: 15; v_gene: TRBV7-8; CDR3aa: ASSSSRVRSGEETQY
d_gene: TRBD1; len: 13; v_gene: TRBV5-1; CDR3aa: ASSWLTGSYNEQF
d_gene: .; len: 10; v_gene: TRBV24-1; CDR3aa: ATSADTGELF
d_gene: TRBD2; len: 13; v_gene: TRBV6-5; CDR3aa: ASSPGGNSYNEQF
d_gene: .; len: 10; v_gene: TRBV7-2; CDR3aa: ASSLGSDEQY
d_gene: .; len: 11; v_gene: TRBV19; CDR3aa: ASSLRGSYEQY
d_gene: TRBD1; len: 11; v_gene: TRBV7-2; CDR3aa: ASSRDRNYGYT
d_gene: TRBD2; len: 14; v_gene: TRBV5-1; CDR3aa: ASSWLRGVNTGELF
d_gene: .; len: 12; v_gene: TRBV11-2; CDR3aa: ASSLGGRSYEQY
d_gene: .; len: 9; v_gene: TRBV3-1/TRBV3-2; CDR3aa: ASSQERLKN
d_gene: .; len: 10; v_gene: TRBV7-6; CDR3aa: ASSHMNTEAF
d_gene: TRBD2; len: 14; v_gene: TRBV29-1; CDR3aa: SATPLAGGTYNEQF
d_gene: TRBD2; len: 14; v_gene: TRBV9; CDR3aa: ASSRGLAGGQETQY
d_gene: .; len: 13; v_gene: TRBV19; CDR3aa: ATRTGDANTGELF
d_gene: TRBD2; len: 11; v_gene: TRBV4-1; CDR3aa: ASSSGGGDTQY
d_gene: .; len: 12; v_gene: TRBV28; CDR3aa: ASSWPSSYNEQF
d_gene: .; len: 12; v_gene: TRBV7-7; CDR3aa: ASSLAGSGNTIY
d_gene: .; len: 11; v_gene: TRBV12-5; CDR3aa: ASGLDRDTEAF
d_gene: TRBD1; len: 13; v_gene: TRBV4-3; CDR3aa: ASSQQRTGSYEQY